A single sample gave rise to the 27 T cell receptor beta chains below, sequenced in a study of T cell responses to AZD1222 COVID-19 vaccine. The table came from immunoSEQ multiplex PCR; TCRdb's copy has only in-frame clones and leaves some out. The table records over 120,000 clones, 80% to 95% of them present only once. The input for sequencing was peripheral blood, taken on day 0 of AZD1222 vaccination. The receptors stem from an adult in good health.

The chain employs TRBV1 and TRBJ1-5; the DNA was not compared with TRBD1, the D call given in the table. TRBV1 is listed as a pseudogene. The CDR3 is 16 residues long. The CDR3 sequence: CTSSQEAHRGSQPQHF. In DNA, the CDR3 is TGCACCAGCAGCCAAGAAGCGCACAGGGGCAGTCAGCCCCAGCATTTT.

The chain uses TRBV7-2 and TRBJ2-5, with 11 positions matching TRBD2. This CDR3 has 16 amino acids. After removal of 3 bases from V and 2 bases from J, the junction contained 5 bases not matched to a gene. Germline loops: CDR1 SGHTA, CDR2 FQGNSA. CDR3 protein: CASSFSLAGGQETQYF. CDR3 nucleotide sequence: TGTGCCAGCAGCTTTTCTTTAGCGGGGGGGCAAGAGACCCAGTACTTC.

V gene TRBV9 combines with J gene TRBJ2-5, with TRBD1 identical over 8 bases. CDR1 and CDR2 (germline): SGDLS, YYNGEE. The CDR3 is made up of 16 amino acids. The trim removed 0 bases at V and 5 bases at J, leaving 9 bases unmatched. CDR3 residues: CASSVGGRGPVETQYF. For the CDR3, the DNA is TGTGCCAGCAGCGTAGGGGGCAGGGGGCCTGTCGAGACCCAGTACTTC.

The chain employs TRBV5-1 and TRBJ1-1; the match to TRBD1 covers 10 bases. Germline CDR1 is SGHRS and CDR2 is YFSETQ. The CDR3 loop spans 16 amino acids. V lost 3 bases and J lost 5; bases outside the gene matches: 10. The CDR3 sequence is CASSSTGTGARTEAFF. The CDR3 coding sequence is TGCGCCAGCAGCTCGACCGGGACAGGGGCGAGGACTGAAGCTTTCTTT. Full variable domain (rest looked up from reference TRBV5-1 and TRBJ1-1): KAGVTQTPRYLIKTRGQQVTLSCSPISGHRSVSWYQQTPGQGLQFLFEYFSETQRNKGNFPGRFSGRQFSNSRSEMNVSTLELGDSALYLCASSSTGTGARTEAFFGQGTRLTVV.

The chain combines TRBV3-1 (or the pseudogene TRBV3-2) with TRBJ1-6; D is undetermined. CDR1 LGHDT and CDR2 YNNKEL come from the germline V gene (reference sequence). V lost 3 bases and J 8 bases, leaving 11 bases between the germline ends. The CDR3 totals 14 residues. The chain's CDR3 is CASSQRVRDSPLHF. In DNA, the CDR3 is TGTGCCAGCAGCCAGAGGGTAAGGGATTCACCCCTCCACTTT.

The chain couples TRBV14 to TRBJ2-7; tentatively, D is TRBD1 (5 bases). This CDR3 has 15 amino acids. Germline V gene lookup returns CDR1 SGHDN and CDR2 FVKESK. The V gene lost 0 bases and the J gene lost 2 bases, with 11 bases spanning the gap. The chain's CDR3 is CASSQDRGIAYEQYF. CDR3 coding DNA: TGTGCCAGCAGCCAAGATAGGGGTATCGCCTACGAGCAGTACTTC.

The chain carries TRBV27 and TRBJ2-3; 8 bases line up with TRBD2. Germline values: CDR1 MNHEY, CDR2 SMNVEV (reference sequence). This CDR3 comprises 17 residues. V lost 10 bases and J lost 4; bases outside the gene matches: 19. The CDR3 nucleotides are TGTGCCATCCACCAATTAGCCGAGCGGGAGAAAGCAGATACGCAGTATTTT. Translation: CAIHQLAEREKADTQYF.

The V and J genes are TRBV19 and TRBJ1-4; 7 nucleotides align to TRBD1. V was pared by 7 bases and J by 1 base, with 3 bases of the junction left unmatched. Germline CDR1 and CDR2: LNHDA and SQIVND (reference sequence). CDR3 length: 14 residues. This chain's CDR3 is CASKGDRTNEKLFF. In DNA form, the CDR3 reads TGTGCCAGTAAGGGGGACAGAACTAATGAAAAACTGTTTTTT.

The rearrangement joins TRBV19 to TRBJ1-1; no firm D call. V was clipped by 8 bases and J by 1 base, with 8 bases between them. The CDR3 consists of 12 residues. Germline values: CDR1 LNHDA, CDR2 SQIVND (reference sequence). Written as DNA, the CDR3 is TGTGCCAGTGGTCTTAGGAACACTGAAGCTTTCTTT. This translates into CASGLRNTEAFF.

The chain carries TRBV11-2 and TRBJ1-1; no firm D call. The CDR3 is 15 amino acids. CDR1 and CDR2 from the germline V gene are SGHAT and FQNNGV. V was clipped by 2 bases and J by 6 bases, with 16 bases between them. CDR3 bases: TGTGCCAGCAGCTTATCTCGAGAGGCCTCTTCTGAAGCTTTCTTT. This translates into CASSLSREASSEAFF.

The CDR3 nucleotides are TGTGCCAGCAGTGAAGGGTATGTCAGCGAGAACACTGAAGCTTTCTTT. It translates to CASSEGYVSENTEAFF. J is TRBJ1-1 and V is TRBV2; no definite D call. V was shortened by 1 base and J by 1 base, with 13 bases between the two germline ends. The CDR3 spans 16 residues. Germline lookup yields CDR1 SNHLY and CDR2 FYNNEI.

The chain employs TRBV6-5 and TRBJ2-7, with D possibly being TRBD1 (5 bases). This CDR3 spans 13 amino acids. Deletions cut 7 bases from V and 6 bases from J, with 16 bases between. CDR1 is MNHEY, CDR2 SVGAGI, per germline. As DNA, the CDR3 is TGTGCCAGCACTGGGGCATGGGTCGGCGAGCAGTACTTC. It is translated as CASTGAWVGEQYF.

The CDR3 loop is CSARDEDIQYF. CDR3 in DNA: TGCAGTGCTAGAGATGAAGACATTCAGTACTTC. The rearrangement joins TRBV20-1 to TRBJ2-4; no definite D call. The CDR3 consists of 11 residues. Germline V gene sequence: CDR1 DFQATT, CDR2 SNEGSKA (reference sequence). Trimming cost V 0 bases and J 8 bases, with 5 bases left between them.

V is TRBV5-1 and J is TRBJ1-2; D remains unclear. With 1 base removed from V and 1 base from J, the gap between germline ends came to 5 bases. CDR1 SGHRS and CDR2 YFSETQ come from the germline V gene. The CDR3 is 13 amino acids. The CDR3 DNA reads as TGCGCCAGCAGCTTGTATGATAACTATGGCTACACCTTC. This sequence encodes CASSLYDNYGYTF.

Turning to this clone: The sample holds other DNA sequences that translate to the same CDR3. The V call is TRBV24-1, the J call TRBJ1-2; the D gene is possibly TRBD1 (5 bases). Trimming shortened V by 0 bases and J by 7 bases, and 5 bases separated the two germline ends. The CDR3 contains 12 residues. Germline assignment: CDR1 KGHDR and CDR2 SFDVKD. CDR3 DNA sequence: TGTGCCACCAGTGATTTGGGGGGTGGCTACACCTTC. Translating it yields CATSDLGGGYTF.

This clone was seen once. The gene calls are TRBV3-1 (or the pseudogene TRBV3-2) and TRBJ1-2; D uncertain. The CDR3 has 13 residues. With 5 bases removed from V and 4 bases from J, the gap between germline ends came to 11 bases. Germline V CDR1 and CDR2: LGHDT, YNNKEL (reference sequence). The CDR3 DNA reads as TGTGCCAGCAGCTTAACAGAAATCTATGGCTACACCTTC. This translates into CASSLTEIYGYTF.

The rearrangement uses TRBV6-5 and TRBJ2-3; 13 nucleotides match TRBD2. The CDR3 length is 15 residues. V gave up 10 bases and J gave up 0 bases; unmatched junction bases: 4. CDR1 and CDR2 from the germline V gene are MNHEY and SVGAGI. The CDR3 protein is CATKTSGGSTDTQYF. The CDR3, as DNA: TGTGCCACCAAGACTAGCGGGGGGAGCACAGATACGCAGTATTTT.

This clone was detected a few times. The chain recombines TRBV20-1 with TRBJ1-1, with no clear D. V was pared by 5 bases and J by 3 bases, with 4 bases between. Per germline, CDR1 DFQATT and CDR2 SNEGSKA (reference sequence). The CDR3 spans 10 residues. CDR3 protein: CSALYTEAFF. The CDR3 DNA sequence: TGCAGTGCTCTCTACACTGAAGCTTTCTTT.

This chain links TRBV7-9 with TRBJ1-2, with unresolved D. Trimming pared 5 bases from V and 2 bases from J, leaving 15 bases between. This CDR3 comprises 15 residues. Germline V gives CDR1 SEHNR, CDR2 FQNEAQ (reference sequence). The CDR3 region has the DNA TGTGCCAGCAGCGCCCCTGGTAGGGAAAACTATGGCTACACCTTC. Protein: CASSAPGRENYGYTF.

This sequence joins TRBV7-9 and TRBJ1-2; perhaps TRBD1 as D (5 bases). Trimming removed 0 bases at V and 2 bases at J, with 19 bases between. The CDR3 runs to 18 residues. From germline, CDR1 is SEHNR and CDR2 FQNEAQ (reference sequence). The CDR3 protein is CASSLALLSGDPNYGYTF. The CDR3 DNA follows: TGTGCCAGCAGCTTAGCGCTCTTATCGGGGGACCCGAACTATGGCTACACCTTC.

This chain joins TRBV5-1 and TRBJ2-3; no firm D call. Germline V gives CDR1 SGHRS, CDR2 YFSETQ. This CDR3 has 12 residues. Between the trimmed V and J ends, which lost 2 bases and 5 bases, there was a span of 6 bases. The CDR3: CASSFWGDTQYF. CDR3 in DNA: TGCGCCAGCAGCTTCTGGGGAGATACGCAGTATTTT.

The chain employs TRBV6-2 or TRBV6-3 and TRBJ1-1, with D unclear. V lost 2 bases to trimming and J lost 0 bases, with 7 bases between them. Germline CDR1 reads MNHEY; CDR2 reads SVGEGT. The CDR3 length is 14 residues. DNA for the CDR3: TGTGCCAGCAGTTACACGAGGTTGAACACTGAAGCTTTCTTT. It codes for CASSYTRLNTEAFF.

The V and J genes are TRBV19 and TRBJ1-2; tentative D call: TRBD1 (5 bases). The germline CDR1 and CDR2 sequences are LNHDA and SQIVND (reference sequence). CDR3 length: 19 residues. Trimming left V 5 bases short and J 6 bases short, with 31 bases between. CDR3 nucleotides: TGTGCCAGTAGTGGGGCTTTCGGGGCCAGGGCGAGTTCCTCCGATGGCTACACCTTC. It specifies CASSGAFGARASSSDGYTF. Based on the CDR3 plus reference TRBV19 and TRBJ1-2, the full variable domain is DGGITQSPKYLFRKEGQNVTLSCEQNLNHDAMYWYRQDPGQGLRLIYYSQIVNDFQKGDIAEGYSVSREKKESFPLTVTSAQKNPTAFYLCASSGAFGARASSSDGYTFGSGTRLTVV.

The V and J genes are TRBV28 and TRBJ1-4; D uncertain. The CDR3 covers 13 residues. V gave up 6 bases and J gave up 4 bases, with 9 bases separating them. CDR1 and CDR2 (germline): MDHEN, SYDVKM. The CDR3 DNA follows: TGTGCCAGCAGAGGTCAGAATAATGAAAAACTGTTTTTT. Its translation is CASRGQNNEKLFF.

This clone was observed a single time. The gene calls are TRBV7-9 and TRBJ1-1, with a tentative D call TRBD1 (5 bases). Trimming took off 5 bases at V and 4 bases at J, with 14 bases between the two ends. Per the germline V gene, CDR1 is SEHNR and CDR2 is FQNEAQ (reference sequence). There are 14 residues in the CDR3. The CDR3 here is CASSPQQGVTEAFF. The CDR3 bases are TGTGCCAGCAGCCCCCAGCAAGGGGTCACTGAAGCTTTCTTT. Full variable domain (remainder filled in from reference TRBV7-9 and TRBJ1-1): DTGVSQNPRHKITKRGQNVTFRCDPISEHNRLYWYRQTLGQGPEFLTYFQNEAQLEKSRLLSDRFSAERPKGSFSTLEIQRTEQGDSAMYLCASSPQQGVTEAFFGQGTRLTVV.

The CDR3 region has the DNA TGTGCCAGCGGGCACGTTTCAGGGTCGGACTATGGCTACACCTTC. It yields the protein CASGHVSGSDYGYTF. The chain uses TRBV27 and TRBJ1-2; D is possibly TRBD1 (5 bases). Germline assignment: CDR1 MNHEY and CDR2 SMNVEV (reference sequence). The CDR3 has 15 residues. V gave up 8 bases and J gave up 3 bases, with 19 bases separating them.

This CDR3 is CASSPSGTSGFNEQFF. CDR3 sequence (DNA): TGTGCCAGCAGCCCCTCCGGGACTAGCGGATTCAATGAGCAGTTCTTC. The chain links TRBV7-2 to TRBJ2-1, with TRBD2 matching over 11 bases. Germline V CDR1 and CDR2: SGHTA, FQGNSA. This CDR3 is 16 amino acids long. Trimming removed 5 bases from V and 6 bases from J; junction bases left unmatched: 9.